The 8 T cell receptor beta chains below come from one sample, sequenced in a study of cytomegalovirus exposure and HLA in healthy donors (dated by TCRdb to 2015 to 2018). The library was obtained by the immunoSEQ multiplex PCR assay. A mixture of 60 forward primers for TCR Vbeta segments and 13 reverse primers for TCR Jbeta segments was used in the multiplex PCR. Sourced from immuneACCESS, this table was stored by TCRdb with only in-frame sequences that have V and J called. A share of the clones is absent; for the studies checked, an unresolved V gene accounts for under half, and the remainder has no known explanation. This sample comprises 100,000 to 150,000 clones, around 80% of them detected only once. The ten most abundant clones make up approximately 2.5% of the sample. Sequencing used PBMCs. The receptors shown here come from a man in his fifties or sixties in good health and CMV-seronegative.

The CDR3 protein is CASSQAAGGLGEQYF. The CDR3 nucleotides are TGTGCCAGCAGCCAAGCTGCAGGGGGCCTGGGCGAGCAGTACTTC. This chain connects TRBV14 to TRBJ2-7, with 8 bases identical to TRBD1. V dropped 1 base and J dropped 6; count of bases not matched to a gene: 8. The germline CDR1 and CDR2 sequences are SGHDN and FVKESK. The CDR3 is 15 amino acids.

This clone has only one observation. V gene TRBV7-8 combines with J gene TRBJ1-1; D may be TRBD1 (6 bases). With 5 bases removed from V and 1 base from J, the gap between germline ends came to 14 bases. Germline V gene data show CDR1 as SGHVS and CDR2 as FQNEAQ. This CDR3 spans 15 amino acids. DNA for the CDR3: TGTGCCAGCAGCCGCCCCGGGGGGCAGAACACTGAAGCTTTCTTT. This gives the protein CASSRPGGQNTEAFF.

This chain joins TRBV7-8 and TRBJ1-1; D unclear. V was shortened by 7 bases and J by 1 base, with 19 bases between the two germline ends. Germline assignment: CDR1 SGHVS and CDR2 FQNEAQ. CDR3 length: 16 residues. The DNA for the CDR3 is TGTGCCAGCACCCCCCACCGACGCGGAGGGAACACTGAAGCTTTCTTT. Its protein is CASTPHRRGGNTEAFF.

This clone is a singleton in its sample. J is TRBJ2-5 and V is TRBV10-1; 7 bases are shared with TRBD2. Germline CDR1 is WNHNN and CDR2 is SYGVQD (reference sequence). The CDR3 runs 13 residues. J lost 1 base, V lost 7 bases, and 3 bases had no gene match. CDR3 sequence reads: CASNPSGQETQYF. The CDR3 DNA reads TGCGCCAGCAACCCTAGCGGCCAAGAGACCCAGTACTTC.

The chain combines TRBV6-5 with TRBJ1-2; 9 bases agree with TRBD1. The CDR3 has 16 amino acids. Per germline, CDR1 MNHEY and CDR2 SVGAGI. With V trimmed by 1 base and J by 0 bases, 3 bases remained unmatched. DNA of the CDR3: TGTGCCAGCAGTTACTTGACAGGGGGGGCTAACTATGGCTACACCTTC. This translates into CASSYLTGGANYGYTF.

This sequence joins TRBV5-5 and TRBJ2-3; 9 bases line up with TRBD1. Germline V gene lookup returns CDR1 SGHKS and CDR2 YYEKEE (reference sequence). The CDR3 has 16 residues. The trim removed 4 bases at V and 4 bases at J, leaving 10 bases unmatched. The CDR3 reads CASSTGTGLLADTQYF. DNA of the CDR3: TGTGCCAGCAGCACCGGGACAGGGTTGTTAGCAGATACGCAGTATTTT.

This chain links TRBV11-2 with TRBJ1-1, with D tentatively TRBD1 (6 bases). Germline V gene lookup returns CDR1 SGHAT and CDR2 FQNNGV. CDR3 length: 14 residues. V lost 2 bases to trimming and J lost 2 bases, with 9 bases between them. The CDR3: CASSLIRGNTEAFF. The DNA for the CDR3 is TGTGCCAGCAGCTTAATCAGGGGAAACACTGAAGCTTTCTTT. Full variable domain (remainder filled in from reference TRBV11-2 and TRBJ1-1): EAGVAQSPRYKIIEKRQSVAFWCNPISGHATLYWYQQILGQGPKLLIQFQNNGVVDDSQLPKDRFSAERLKGVDSTLKIQPAKLEDSAVYLCASSLIRGNTEAFFGQGTRLTVV.

This clone was seen a handful of times. The chain has TRBV9 and TRBJ2-1; possibly TRBD2 for D (6 bases). CDR3 size: 16 residues. V lost 2 bases and J 0 bases, leaving 12 bases between the germline ends. The V gene's germline CDR1 is SGDLS and CDR2 YYNGEE. CDR3 amino acids: CASSVGGHISYNEQFF. DNA for the CDR3: TGTGCCAGCAGCGTTGGAGGGCACATCTCCTACAATGAGCAGTTCTTC.